The 10 T cell receptor beta chains listed next were all sequenced from one sample in a study of cytomegalovirus exposure and HLA in healthy donors. The PCR was carried out with 60 Vbeta primers and 13 Jbeta primers. Profiled with immunoSEQ multiplex PCR; TCRdb holds only in-frame clones, not every one. This sample carries 90,000 to 120,000 clones, 82% of them seen once, and the ten largest clones take under 3.5%. The specimen was PBMCs. The receptor set was obtained from a man aged 25-45 years in good health and CMV-seropositive.

The chain carries TRBV18 and TRBJ2-5; a possible D gene is TRBD1 (5 bases). The closer fit of TRBJ2-7 to the DNA end suggests the J call may be wrong. This CDR3 spans 13 amino acids. Germline V gene data show CDR1 as KGHSH and CDR2 as LQKENI. This chain's CDR3 is CASSPPAGYEQYF. The CDR3 coding sequence is TGTGCCAGCTCACCACCTGCAGGGTACGAGCAGTACTTC.

The chain has TRBV11-1 and TRBJ2-3; 11 nucleotides align to TRBD2. Germline CDR1 reads SGHAT; CDR2 reads FQDESV (reference sequence). The CDR3 contains 15 residues. V was pared by 4 bases and J by 5 bases, with 5 bases of the junction left unmatched. CDR3 amino acids: CASSSIAGGGDTQYF. As DNA, the CDR3 is TGTGCCAGCAGCTCCATAGCGGGGGGGGGAGATACGCAGTATTTT.

The chain joins TRBV30 to TRBJ1-5, with D perhaps matching TRBD1 (6 bases). CDR1 is GTSNPN and CDR2 is SVGIG in the germline V gene (reference sequence). Trimming took 0 bases from V and 0 from J, leaving 15 bases between them. CDR3 length: 17 residues. The CDR3 DNA follows: TGTGCCTGGAGTGTCGGCAGGGGAAAAGATAGCAATCAGCCCCAGCATTTT. Amino acid sequence: CAWSVGRGKDSNQPQHF.

The rearrangement joins TRBV2 to TRBJ1-1; 7 positions match TRBD1. Germline V gives CDR1 SNHLY, CDR2 FYNNEI. This CDR3 comprises 14 residues. V shed 5 bases and J 0 bases; nucleotides not matched to a gene: 3. The CDR3 DNA is TGTGCCAGCAGTCCGGGACAGCTGAACACTGAAGCTTTCTTT. This sequence encodes CASSPGQLNTEAFF.

The gene calls are TRBV5-1 and TRBJ1-4, with D possibly TRBD1 on 6 matching bases. The germline V and J ends were trimmed by 2 bases and 5 bases, with 10 bases remaining between them. Germline CDR1 SGHRS, CDR2 YFSETQ. The CDR3 totals 14 residues. CDR3 sequence (DNA): TGCGCCAGCAGCTTTGGCAGGGGAAATGAAAAACTGTTTTTT. The encoded protein is CASSFGRGNEKLFF. The entire variable domain, with the rest obtained from reference TRBV5-1 and TRBJ1-4, is as follows: KAGVTQTPRYLIKTRGQQVTLSCSPISGHRSVSWYQQTPGQGLQFLFEYFSETQRNKGNFPGRFSGRQFSNSRSEMNVSTLELGDSALYLCASSFGRGNEKLFFGSGTQLSVL.

This chain links TRBV13 with TRBJ2-1, with 9 nucleotides matching TRBD2. The CDR3 runs to 14 residues. Looked up from germline, CDR1 is PRHDT and CDR2 is FYEKMQ (reference sequence). V lost 3 bases, J lost 5 bases, and 2 bases stayed unmatched. CDR3 DNA sequence: TGTGCCAGCAGCTTTGGACTAGCGAACAATGAGCAGTTCTTC. Translation: CASSFGLANNEQFF.

This chain connects TRBV18 to TRBJ2-2, with D tentatively TRBD1 (5 bases). The CDR3 consists of 14 residues. CDR1 is KGHSH and CDR2 is LQKENI in the germline V gene. With 5 bases removed from V and 5 bases from J, the gap between germline ends came to 12 bases. The CDR3 sequence is CASSVQGATGELFF. The CDR3 nucleotides are TGTGCCAGCTCAGTCCAGGGTGCGACCGGGGAGCTGTTTTTT.

J is TRBJ1-6 and V is TRBV7-2; 7 bases line up with TRBD1. The V gene's germline CDR1 is SGHTA and CDR2 FQGNSA. The junction had 9 bases not matched to a gene; V was cut back by 6 bases and J by 7 bases. This CDR3 contains 15 residues. The CDR3, as DNA: TGTGCCAGCAGGCCCGGCGGGACAGTCAATTCACCCCTCCACTTT. It is translated as CASRPGGTVNSPLHF.

In regard to this clone: The germline gene is not matched at one end of the junction; a read error may be the cause. The chain uses TRBV7-7 and TRBJ2-2, with 7 nucleotides matching TRBD1. Germline lookup yields CDR1 SSHAT and CDR2 FNYEAQ (reference sequence). The CDR3 loop spans 14 amino acids. This CDR3 is CASSTTGMDGELFF. In DNA, the CDR3 is TGTGCTAGCAGCACGACAGGGATGGACGGGGAGCTGTTTTTT.

The chain uses TRBV10-2 and TRBJ2-1; TRBD2 aligns across 12 bases. The junction had 10 bases not matched to a gene; V was cut back by 6 bases and J by 10 bases. CDR3 length: 15 amino acids. From germline, CDR1 is WSHSY and CDR2 SAAADI. The CDR3 DNA follows: TGCGCCAGCAGGGAGATAGGACTAGCGGGGAACGAGCAGTTCTTC. It translates to CASREIGLAGNEQFF.